Following are 23 T cell receptor beta chains from one sample sequenced in a study of vaccination and CD4 T cells after COVID-19. For these TCRs, the target antigens are not known. The treatment is: roughly 11-day PBMC culture with coronavirus spike peptide pools or control peptides (ViraFEST assay). Cultured CD4+ T-cell DNA underwent Oncomine TCR Beta short-read sequencing. TCRdb redid the calling of the PCR reads with MiXCR, one entry per CDR3 protein. The sample lists over 9,000 distinct CDR3 sequences; 46% were seen once. Sequencing was done on a sample of CD4+ T cells from blood, cultured in vitro. The receptor set was obtained from a human donor who had recovered from COVID-19.

The rearrangement joins TRBV6-1 to TRBJ1-6; TRBD1 matches at 10 bases. V was clipped by 6 bases and J by 7 bases; unmatched bases: 9. Germline V lookup: CDR1 MNHNS, CDR2 SASEGT. This CDR3 has 16 amino acids. CDR3 region: CASSSSRTGGNSPLHF. CDR3 DNA: TGTGCCAGCAGCTCAAGTAGGACAGGGGGAAATTCACCCCTCCACTTT.

The CDR3 loop reads CASSLSGRMVDEQYF. The CDR3 bases are TGTGCCAGCAGCTTAAGTGGCCGCATGGTCGACGAGCAGTACTTC. V gene TRBV7-9 combines with J gene TRBJ2-7; D remains unclear. Trimming removed 2 bases from V and 5 bases from J, with 16 bases in between. The germline CDR1 and CDR2 sequences are SEHNR and FQNEAQ (reference sequence). This CDR3 has 15 residues.

There are a few counts of this clonotype. The rearrangement joins TRBV5-1 to TRBJ1-2; maybe TRBD1 (5 bases). Trimming cost V 0 bases and J 4 bases, with 13 bases left between them. The CDR3 consists of 15 residues. Germline CDR1 SGHRS, CDR2 YFSETQ. The CDR3 bases are TGCGCCAGCAGCTTGGTGCAGGCGGGGGGCTATGGCTACACCTTC. Its protein product is CASSLVQAGGYGYTF. Looking up the rest from reference TRBV5-1 and TRBJ1-2 gives the full variable domain: KAGVTQTPRYLIKTRGQQVTLSCSPISGHRSVSWYQQTPGQGLQFLFEYFSETQRNKGNFPGRFSGRQFSNSRSEMNVSTLELGDSALYLCASSLVQAGGYGYTFGSGTRLTVV.

The chain uses TRBV7-9 and TRBJ1-2; D gene unclear. V gave up 4 bases and J gave up 0 bases, with 6 bases separating them. Germline V gene sequence: CDR1 SEHNR, CDR2 FQNEAQ (reference sequence). CDR3 length: 13 residues. CDR3 sequence (DNA): TGTGCCAGCAGCTATCAAGCTAACTATGGCTACACCTTC. This sequence encodes CASSYQANYGYTF.

The genes are TRBV12-3 or TRBV12-4 and TRBJ1-2; D not resolved. V gave up 3 bases and J gave up 2 bases, with 7 bases separating them. The CDR3 extends over 13 amino acids. The CDR3 here is CASSLAGNYGYTF. CDR3 in DNA: TGTGCCAGCAGTTTGGCGGGGAACTATGGCTACACCTTC.

The gene calls are TRBV21-1 and TRBJ2-3. TRBV21-1 is termed a pseudogene. The CDR3 is 15 residues long. The CDR3 protein is CASSYGPIPTDTQYF. CDR3 sequence (DNA): TGTGCCAGCAGCTACGGACCCATCCCCACAGATACGCAGTATTTT.

The chain links TRBV14 to TRBJ1-1, with a weak D call TRBD1 (5 bases). CDR1 SGHDN and CDR2 FVKESK come from the germline V gene. V was trimmed by 3 bases and J by 4 bases, leaving 15 bases between them. The CDR3 is made up of 15 amino acids. The CDR3 coding sequence is TGTGCCAGCAGCCAGTTCAGGGACCGGGGCACTGAAGCTTTCTTT. It yields the protein CASSQFRDRGTEAFF.

V usage is TRBV12-3 or TRBV12-4 and J usage is TRBJ2-5; a possible D gene is TRBD1 (6 bases). V was cut by 6 bases and J by 1 base, with 15 bases left in between. This CDR3 contains 15 residues. CDR3 sequence: CASRYLHRVQETQYF. The CDR3 nucleotides read TGTGCCAGCAGGTATCTCCACAGGGTCCAAGAGACCCAGTACTTC.

This clonotype was observed a single time. The CDR3 here is CSARGNSYEQYF. In DNA form, the CDR3 reads TGCAGTGCTAGAGGGAACTCCTACGAGCAGTACTTC. This chain joins TRBV20-1 and TRBJ2-7; D is undetermined. Trimming removed 1 base at V and 0 bases at J, with 4 bases between. The CDR3 runs to 12 residues. Germline CDR1 and CDR2: DFQATT and SNEGSKA (reference sequence).

This clonotype was found a few times. J is TRBJ2-2 and V is TRBV12-3 or TRBV12-4; 8 nucleotides match TRBD2. The CDR3 is made up of 15 amino acids. Trimming at V came to 4 bases and at J to 0 bases, leaving 1 base not matched to a gene. DNA of the CDR3: TGTGCCAGCAGTTACGGGGGGGCGAACACCGGGGAGCTGTTTTTT. Protein sequence: CASSYGGANTGELFF.

This clonotype was detected only once. The V call is TRBV6-2 or TRBV6-3, the J call TRBJ1-1; 7 nucleotides match TRBD1. The trim removed 3 bases at V and 4 bases at J, leaving 11 bases unmatched. The CDR3 has 16 amino acids. Germline CDR1 is MNHEY and CDR2 is SVGEGT. CDR3 sequence reads: CASSYVKGQFPTEAFF. The CDR3 nucleotides are TGTGCCAGCAGTTATGTAAAGGGACAGTTTCCCACTGAAGCTTTCTTT.

The chain carries TRBV6-5 and TRBJ2-2; tentative D call: TRBD1 (6 bases). Looked up from germline, CDR1 is MNHEY and CDR2 is SVGAGI. Trimming cost V 2 bases and J 0 bases, with 10 bases left between them. This CDR3 spans 16 amino acids. This chain's CDR3 is CASSYPGQSNTGELFF. The DNA of the CDR3 is TGTGCCAGCAGTTACCCCGGACAGTCGAACACCGGGGAGCTGTTTTTT.

J is TRBJ1-5 and V is TRBV2, with D possibly being TRBD1 (5 bases). The CDR3 sequence is 15 residues long. The germline CDR1 and CDR2 sequences are SNHLY and FYNNEI. Between the trimmed V and J ends, which lost 8 bases and 1 base, there was a span of 15 bases. The CDR3 protein is CASRQNEGSNQPQHF. The CDR3 nucleotides read TGTGCCAGCCGACAGAATGAGGGAAGCAATCAGCCCCAGCATTTT.

This clonotype appeared a few times. The gene calls are TRBV5-4 and TRBJ1-6, with D possibly matching TRBD1 (5 bases). V lost 0 bases to trimming and J lost 7 bases, with 14 bases between them. This CDR3 spans 16 amino acids. CDR1 is SGHNT, CDR2 YYREEE, per germline (reference sequence). This CDR3 is CASSLAPGRENSPLHF. The CDR3 nucleotides read TGTGCCAGCAGCTTGGCCCCAGGGAGGGAGAATTCACCCCTCCACTTT.

This clonotype turned up a few times. The J gene is TRBJ2-7, the V gene TRBV5-1; 12 nucleotides align to TRBD1. This CDR3 is 15 amino acids long. V gave up 4 bases and J gave up 4 bases; unmatched junction bases: 6. Germline CDR1 is SGHRS and CDR2 is YFSETQ. The chain's CDR3 is CASSTGQGAPYEQYF. CDR3 sequence (DNA): TGCGCCAGCAGCACGGGACAGGGGGCCCCTTACGAGCAGTACTTC.

The CDR3 region has the DNA TGCAGTGCATGGGGGGGAAGCTCCTACGAGCAGTACTTC. Its translation is CSAWGGSSYEQYF. V usage is TRBV20-1 and J usage is TRBJ2-7; 7 bases align to TRBD2. There are 13 residues in the CDR3. Germline assignment: CDR1 DFQATT and CDR2 SNEGSKA (reference sequence). V dropped 6 bases and J dropped 0; count of bases not matched to a gene: 5.

CDR3 DNA: TGTGCCAGCAGCGCCGACAAGTATGGCTACACCTTC. Translating it yields CASSADKYGYTF. The chain employs TRBV7-2 and TRBJ1-2; D unclear. V dropped 5 bases and J dropped 5 bases, with 9 bases sitting between them. Germline V CDR1 and CDR2: SGHTA, FQGNSA. The CDR3 is made up of 12 amino acids.

This rearrangement joins TRBV4-1 to TRBJ1-1; 7 nucleotides line up with TRBD1. Trimming removed 7 bases from V and 5 bases from J; junction bases left unmatched: 13. The germline CDR1 and CDR2 sequences are MGHRA and YSYEKL. The CDR3 consists of 15 residues. The DNA for the CDR3 is TGCGCCAGCACCTCCGGGACAGATAAGGGAACTGAAGCTTTCTTT. Protein: CASTSGTDKGTEAFF.

The sample holds one count of this clonotype. This chain links TRBV7-9 with TRBJ2-7; D is undetermined. The CDR3 contains 13 residues. Germline CDR1 reads SEHNR; CDR2 reads FQNEAQ (reference sequence). V gave up 5 bases and J gave up 2 bases, with 10 bases separating them. CDR3 sequence reads: CASSRDTTYEQYF. The CDR3 coding sequence is TGTGCCAGCAGCAGGGATACGACCTACGAGCAGTACTTC. Full variable domain (missing parts from reference TRBV7-9 and TRBJ2-7): DTGVSQNPRHKITKRGQNVTFRCDPISEHNRLYWYRQTLGQGPEFLTYFQNEAQLEKSRLLSDRFSAERPKGSFSTLEIQRTEQGDSAMYLCASSRDTTYEQYFGPGTRLTVT.

CDR3 sequence: CASREGLRNTEAFF. The DNA for the CDR3 is TGTGCCAGCAGGGAGGGACTCAGGAACACTGAAGCTTTCTTT. V is TRBV5-4 and J is TRBJ1-1; possible D gene TRBD1, 5 bases. Trimming left V 5 bases short and J 1 base short, with 12 bases between. The germline V gene encodes CDR1 SGHNT and CDR2 YYREEE (reference sequence). The CDR3 consists of 14 residues.

There are a few counts of this clonotype. The gene calls are TRBV20-1 and TRBJ2-2; 8 bases align to TRBD2. Germline V gene lookup returns CDR1 DFQATT and CDR2 SNEGSKA (reference sequence). V was pared by 6 bases and J by 2 bases, with 8 bases of the junction left unmatched. This CDR3 comprises 15 residues. The CDR3 region has the DNA TGCAGTGCACCTAATAGCGGGGTTAACACCGGGGAGCTGTTTTTT. It encodes CSAPNSGVNTGELFF.

The CDR3 protein is CASSERSGRDRVGANVLTF. CDR3 DNA: TGTGCCAGCAGTGAACGTTCGGGAAGGGACAGAGTCGGGGCCAACGTCCTGACTTTC. This rearrangement joins TRBV6-1 to TRBJ2-6, with 7 bases fitting TRBD1. V dropped 2 bases and J dropped 4; count of bases not matched to a gene: 14. The CDR3 has 19 amino acids. Germline V gene lookup returns CDR1 MNHNS and CDR2 SASEGT.

The chain links TRBV12-3 or TRBV12-4 to TRBJ1-2; the D is unclear. The CDR3 is 12 amino acids. Trimming shortened V by 4 bases and J by 0 bases, and 3 bases separated the two germline ends. The CDR3 reads CASSYTNYGYTF. The CDR3 DNA sequence: TGTGCCAGCAGTTACACTAACTATGGCTACACCTTC.